This entry lists 17 T cell receptor beta chains sequenced from one sample in a study of molecular identifiers for immune sequencing clone quantification. TCRdb re-derived calls from the PCR reads in MiXCR, one entry per CDR3 protein. The data show about 640,000 distinct CDR3 sequences, 15% to 20% seen once. What was sequenced was naive CD8+ T cells from blood, with Jurkat cell RNA spiked in. The subset denotes: FACS-sorted CD8+CD4-CCR7+CD45RA+ naive T cells. The source is a human donor in good health. Some libraries in this study had Jurkat cell RNA spiked in.

J is TRBJ1-5 and V is TRBV10-2; maybe TRBD1 (6 bases). Germline CDR1 reads WSHSY; CDR2 reads SAAADI. The CDR3 spans 17 residues. Trimming shortened V by 1 base and J by 0 bases, and 13 bases separated the two germline ends. CDR3 region: CASSEFQQGYSNQPQHF. The CDR3 DNA reads as TGCGCCAGCAGTGAGTTCCAACAGGGCTATAGCAATCAGCCCCAGCATTTT.

Regarding this clonotype: This may stem from a read error, because a much larger clone lies one nucleotide away. The chain recombines TRBV20-1 with TRBJ2-7; D is unresolved. The CDR3 is 14 amino acids. V shed 3 bases and J shed 2 bases, with 14 bases lying between them. Germline CDR1 reads DFQATT; CDR2 reads SNEGSKA (reference sequence). The CDR3 region has the DNA TGCAGTGCTAGTTTTCCGGCGGCCGCCTACGAGCAGTACTTC. This sequence encodes CSASFPAAAYEQYF.

The chain has TRBV6-1 and TRBJ2-7; the match to TRBD2 covers 8 bases. Germline CDR1 reads MNHNS; CDR2 reads SASEGT. V gave up 0 bases and J gave up 0 bases; unmatched junction bases: 1. CDR3 length: 15 amino acids. The CDR3 DNA reads as TGTGCCAGCAGTGAAGCAGGGACTAGCTCCTACGAGCAGTACTTC. As protein: CASSEAGTSSYEQYF.

Concerning this clonotype: A read error is possible here, since a much larger clone lies one base away. This sequence joins TRBV20-1 and TRBJ2-7; D gene uncertain. This CDR3 region has 14 residues. CDR1 is DFQATT, CDR2 SNEGSKA, per germline (reference sequence). The CDR3 loop is CSARDRGNPYEQCF. In DNA form, the CDR3 reads TGCAGTGCTAGAGATCGTGGCAATCCCTACGAGCAGTGCTTC.

About this clonotype: A read error is possible here, since a much larger clone lies one base away. V usage is TRBV28 and J usage is TRBJ2-1, with 7 bases aligning to TRBD1. Germline V gene sequence: CDR1 MDHEN, CDR2 SYDVKM. This CDR3 region has 15 residues. The CDR3 region is CASSGRDSGIFRQLF. The CDR3 DNA reads TGTGCCAGCAGTGGACGGGACAGCGGTATCTTTAGGCAGCTCTTC. Looking up the rest from reference TRBV28 and TRBJ2-1 gives the full variable domain: DVKVTQSSRYLVKRTGEKVFLECVQDMDHENMFWYRQDPGLGLRLIYFSYDVKMKEKGDIPEGYSVSREKKERFSLILESASTNQTSMYLCASSGRDSGIFRQLFGPGTRLTVL.

This clonotype occurred a few times. The chain recombines TRBV7-9 with TRBJ2-1; 7 positions match TRBD2. V was pared by 5 bases and J by 2 bases, with 12 bases of the junction left unmatched. CDR3 length: 17 amino acids. Per the germline V gene, CDR1 is SEHNR and CDR2 is FQNEAQ (reference sequence). CDR3 DNA sequence: TGTGCCAGCAGCCCCGTCGGGGGGACGATCACCTACAATGAGCAGTTCTTC. This gives the protein CASSPVGGTITYNEQFF.

V gene TRBV4-3 combines with J gene TRBJ2-1; 9 bases match TRBD2. Germline-derived CDR1 and CDR2 are LGHNA and YSLEER. The J segment lost 6 bases and the V segment lost 0 bases, leaving 9 bases of the junction unmatched. CDR3 size: 17 residues. CDR3 nucleotide sequence: TGCGCCAGCAGCCAAGACGGACTAGCGACCTCGTTCAATGAGCAGTTCTTC. Its translation: CASSQDGLATSFNEQFF.

Worth noting for this clonotype: This may stem from a read error, because a much larger clone lies one nucleotide away. V and J are TRBV27 and TRBJ1-5; TRBD1 matches 8 bases. The CDR3 consists of 14 residues. Germline V gene lookup returns CDR1 MNHEY and CDR2 SMNVEV (reference sequence). CDR3 sequence: CASRGTGFNQPLHF. The CDR3 nucleotides read TGTGCCAGCAGGGGGACAGGTTTCAATCAGCCCCTGCATTTT.

This clonotype appeared many times. The rearrangement links TRBV4-1 to TRBJ1-1; no clear D. CDR1 is MGHRA, CDR2 YSYEKL, per germline. Trimming cost V 8 bases and J 0 bases, with 10 bases left between them. The CDR3 loop spans 13 amino acids. As DNA, the CDR3 is TGCGCCAGCGGTCGTTCACTGAACACTGAAGCTTTCTTT. Translation gives CASGRSLNTEAFF.

This clonotype was counted ten times or more. This chain links TRBV7-9 with TRBJ2-7, with a weak D call TRBD2 (6 bases). The ends were cut back, 4 bases at V and 6 bases at J, with 22 bases in the middle. Germline V lookup: CDR1 SEHNR, CDR2 FQNEAQ (reference sequence). The CDR3 consists of 16 residues. Here the CDR3 DNA reads TGTGCCAGCAGCTCCCCGATGGCGGGACTGTTGGGCGAGCAGTACTTC. Translation gives CASSSPMAGLLGEQYF.

The chain carries TRBV28 and TRBJ2-1; 12 bases are a match to TRBD2. Germline values: CDR1 MDHEN, CDR2 SYDVKM. V lost 4 bases and J lost 8; bases outside the gene matches: 9. This CDR3 is 16 amino acids long. The CDR3 bases are TGTGCCAGCAGTTCCTGGACTAGCGGGATGGGGGATGAGCAGTTCTTC. This gives the protein CASSSWTSGMGDEQFF.

This clonotype was seen many times. The CDR3 loop is CASSEVYRGGQPQHF. CDR3 in DNA: TGTGCCAGCAGTGAAGTCTACAGGGGCGGTCAGCCCCAGCATTTT. This chain uses TRBV12-3 or TRBV12-4 with TRBJ1-5; 7 bases are shared with TRBD1. J gave up 6 bases and V 5 bases, and 10 bases lay outside the gene matches. The CDR3 sequence is 15 residues long.

This clonotype appeared many times. J is TRBJ2-7 and V is TRBV27; possible D gene TRBD1, 6 bases. V shed 6 bases and J shed 4 bases, with 13 bases lying between them. The CDR3 contains 13 residues. Germline V gene lookup returns CDR1 MNHEY and CDR2 SMNVEV (reference sequence). The CDR3 nucleotides are TGTGCCAGCAGGGGAACAGGGATTTACGAGCAGTACTTC. Its protein is CASRGTGIYEQYF.

This clonotype has at least ten counts. The CDR3 region is CASSSTLTDIPNTGELFF. The CDR3 DNA reads TGTGCCAGCAGCTCCACACTAACCGACATTCCGAACACCGGGGAGCTGTTTTTT. The chain uses TRBV7-9 and TRBJ2-2; the D is unclear. The CDR3 is 18 amino acids. Trimming pared 4 bases from V and 0 bases from J, leaving 18 bases between. Per germline, CDR1 SEHNR and CDR2 FQNEAQ (reference sequence).

There are many counts of this clonotype. The V and J genes are TRBV9 and TRBJ2-2; 11 nucleotides agree with TRBD1. With V trimmed by 0 bases and J by 5 bases, 9 bases remained unmatched. The CDR3 length is 18 residues. Germline V gives CDR1 SGDLS, CDR2 YYNGEE. CDR3 in amino acids: CASSVGTGQGARTGELFF. The DNA of the CDR3 is TGTGCCAGCAGCGTAGGCACAGGACAGGGGGCGAGGACCGGGGAGCTGTTTTTT.

As to this clonotype: This may arise from a read error, as a much more abundant clone is one base away. The chain has TRBV5-1 and TRBJ2-7; D is possibly TRBD2 (6 bases). The germline CDR1 and CDR2 sequences are SGHRS and YFSETQ. CDR3 length equals 15 residues. Deletions cut 3 bases from V and 6 bases from J, with 19 bases between. The CDR3 loop reads CASSSGTLAGPEQYF. CDR3 coding DNA: TGCGCCAGCAGCTCGGGCACTCTGGCGGGACCCGAGCAGTACTTC.

There are a few counts of this clonotype. The rearrangement uses TRBV2 and TRBJ1-6; 9 bases map to TRBD1. The CDR3 runs 16 residues. With 10 bases clipped from V and 15 bases from J, the junction kept 22 bases outside the gene matches. The germline gives CDR1 SNHLY, CDR2 FYNNEI. CDR3 bases: TGTGCCAATACACCCTATCAACCGGGACAGGGACAGAACCTCCACTTT. This translates into CANTPYQPGQGQNLHF.